These 10 T cell receptor beta chains share one sample of origin, sequenced in a study of shared clonotypes between healthy human individuals. Some clones are missing from TCRdb's copy, which holds only in-frame ones; the method was immunoSEQ multiplex PCR. The data contain roughly 2.5 million clones, around 94% of them singletons. What was sequenced was naive CD4+ T cells sorted from blood. Documented subset: CD45RA+ positively selected. The receptors originated from a man between 18 and 29 years old in good health.

The rearrangement joins TRBV7-2 to TRBJ2-7; 7 positions match TRBD1. V was pared by 5 bases and J by 4 bases, with 8 bases of the junction left unmatched. Germline V lookup: CDR1 SGHTA, CDR2 FQGNSA. This CDR3 spans 14 amino acids. DNA for the CDR3: TGTGCCAGCAGCGGACAGGAGAAGGTATACGAGCAGTACTTC. It translates to CASSGQEKVYEQYF. The full variable domain, in which reference TRBV7-2 and TRBJ2-7 provide the parts outside the CDR3, is GAGVSQSPSNKVTEKGKDVELRCDPISGHTALYWYRQSLGQGLEFLIYFQGNSAPDKSGLPSDRFSAERTGGSVSTLTIQRTQQEDSAVYLCASSGQEKVYEQYFGPGTRLTVT.

This clone has only one observation. The V gene is TRBV6-1, the J gene TRBJ2-7; 7 bases agree with TRBD1. The ends lost 2 bases at V and 3 bases at J; junction bases unmatched: 4. Germline CDR1 and CDR2: MNHNS and SASEGT. This CDR3 contains 14 residues. The CDR3 sequence is CASSELQGIYEQYF. The CDR3 region has the DNA TGTGCCAGCAGTGAACTACAGGGGATCTACGAGCAGTACTTC.

The chain couples TRBV30 to TRBJ1-5; D is uncertain. Trimming stripped 1 base from V and 2 bases from J, with 18 bases between. The CDR3 extends over 17 amino acids. Germline V gene data show CDR1 as GTSNPN and CDR2 as SVGIG (reference sequence). CDR3 sequence reads: CAWSAGSFSVGNQPQHF. CDR3 nucleotides: TGTGCCTGGAGTGCCGGAAGTTTTAGTGTTGGCAATCAGCCCCAGCATTTT.

The chain couples TRBV11-2 to TRBJ2-2; 8 bases fit TRBD2. The CDR3 is 16 amino acids. Germline values: CDR1 SGHAT, CDR2 FQNNGV. Trimming at V came to 5 bases and at J to 4 bases, leaving 9 bases not matched to a gene. The CDR3 bases are TGTGCCAGCAGCCTCCAATTAGCGGGGTCCACCGGGGAGCTGTTTTTT. Translating gives CASSLQLAGSTGELFF.

V is TRBV7-8 and J is TRBJ1-1; D may be TRBD1 (6 bases). Germline V CDR1 and CDR2: SGHVS, FQNEAQ. The CDR3 spans 14 residues. V gave up 5 bases and J gave up 5 bases, with 15 bases separating them. The CDR3 reads CASSPRQDPTEAFF. As DNA, the CDR3 is TGTGCCAGCAGCCCCCGACAGGACCCGACTGAAGCTTTCTTT.

With regard to this clone: The sample carries other DNA sequences with the same CDR3. The chain recombines TRBV7-2 with TRBJ2-7, with unresolved D. The length of the CDR3 is 14 residues. Trimming shortened V by 5 bases and J by 4 bases, and 15 bases separated the two germline ends. Germline CDR1 is SGHTA and CDR2 is FQGNSA. The CDR3 region is CASSLAGLAYEQYF. The CDR3, as DNA: TGTGCCAGCAGCCTTGCCGGCCTGGCTTACGAGCAGTACTTC.

This rearrangement joins TRBV2 to TRBJ2-7; D not resolved. Germline values: CDR1 SNHLY, CDR2 FYNNEI. V lost 4 bases, J lost 5 bases, and 12 bases lay in between. This CDR3 has 13 residues. In DNA form, the CDR3 reads TGTGCCAGCAGTGGGCGAGGCATTGACGAGCAGTACTTC. Amino acid sequence: CASSGRGIDEQYF.

The chain uses TRBV15 and TRBJ2-5; D gene ambiguous. The CDR3 consists of 15 residues. V lost 3 bases, J lost 1 base, and 12 bases lay in between. Germline V gene lookup returns CDR1 LNHNV and CDR2 YYDKDF (reference sequence). CDR3 in DNA: TGTGCCACCAGCAGGCCCCAGGATAGCCAAGAGACCCAGTACTTC. It specifies CATSRPQDSQETQYF.

V is TRBV28 and J is TRBJ1-4, with TRBD1 as a possible D gene (6 bases). The V end was cut by 7 bases, the J end by 0 bases, with 9 bases between. Germline V lookup: CDR1 MDHEN, CDR2 SYDVKM. CDR3 length equals 14 residues. CDR3 coding DNA: TGTGCCAGCAAGGGGGACGCAACTAATGAAAAACTGTTTTTT. Residues: CASKGDATNEKLFF. The full variable domain, its missing parts supplied by reference TRBV28 and TRBJ1-4, is DVKVTQSSRYLVKRTGEKVFLECVQDMDHENMFWYRQDPGLGLRLIYFSYDVKMKEKGDIPEGYSVSREKKERFSLILESASTNQTSMYLCASKGDATNEKLFFGSGTQLSVL.

Remarks on this clone: A read error may account for a junction end that differs from germline. This chain connects TRBV11-3 to TRBJ2-1; D possibly matches TRBD1 or TRBD2 (6 bases each). The CDR3 is 13 residues long. Per the germline V gene, CDR1 is SGHNT and CDR2 is YENEEA. CDR3 sequence (DNA): TGTGTCAGCACCCCGGAGGGGGACAATGAGCAGTTCTTC. This encodes CVSTPEGDNEQFF.